These 9 T cell receptor beta chains originate from one sample sequenced in a study of tumor and adjacent non-tumor tissue in lung cancer. No cell sorting was done before RNA was extracted from the tissue. The normal lung tissue was taken more than 3 cm from the tumor edge. A modified ARM-PCR protocol with three rounds of nested PCR amplified TCRbeta. TCRdb processed the multiplex PCR reads anew with MiXCR; each CDR3 protein has one entry. The sample lists approximately 100,000 distinct CDR3 sequences; roughly two thirds were seen once. Sequencing was done on a sample of distant non-tumor lung tissue. These receptors all come from a man in his thirties or forties with non-small cell lung cancer.

For this clonotype: The junction differs from germline at one of its ends, possibly a read error. This rearrangement joins TRBV29-1 to TRBJ2-3; TRBD1 is a possible D gene (5 bases). The CDR3 spans 11 residues. CDR1 and CDR2 from the germline V gene are SQVTM and ANQGSEA. CDR3 in amino acids: CSVGMTDTHYF. In DNA, the CDR3 is TGCAGCGTTGGTATGACAGATACGCACTATTTT.

This sequence joins TRBV6-5 and TRBJ2-7, with 10 bases lining up with TRBD1. The CDR3 is 15 amino acids. Germline loops: CDR1 MNHEY, CDR2 SVGAGI. The CDR3 DNA follows: TGTTTCATCAGTTTGGGACAGGGGAGCTCCTACGAGCAGTACTTC. Protein product: CFISLGQGSSYEQYF.

Comment on this clonotype: The germline gene is not matched at one end of the junction; a read error may be the cause. The V gene is TRBV6-2 or TRBV6-3, the J gene TRBJ1-1; 8 bases are shared with TRBD1. Germline lookup yields CDR1 MNHEY and CDR2 SVGEGT. CDR3 length equals 14 residues. The CDR3 DNA reads TGTGCCAGCAAGACGACAGGGGAACAAACTGAAGCTTCCTTT. Protein: CASKTTGEQTEASF.

Worth noting for this clonotype: As the CDR3 is not closed by the conserved phenylalanine or tryptophan, this likely results from a read error. The rearrangement links TRBV12-3 or TRBV12-4 to TRBJ2-3, with D hard to call. The J call is in doubt because the DNA end fits TRBJ1-5 better. This CDR3 region has 11 residues. This chain's CDR3 is CASSLGDTQHI. The CDR3 DNA follows: TGTGCCAGCAGTTTGGGAGATACGCAGCATATT.

This clonotype was detected ten times or more. The chain couples TRBV5-6 to TRBJ1-5, with 7 nucleotides matching TRBD1. Per germline, CDR1 SGHDT and CDR2 YYEEEE. J was trimmed by 4 bases and V by 5 bases; bases with no gene match: 0. CDR3 length: 12 amino acids. DNA for the CDR3: TGTGCCAGCAGACAGGGGAATCAGCCCCAGCATTTT. It specifies CASRQGNQPQHF.

This clonotype came up once. The chain combines TRBV6-1 with TRBJ1-6; D not certain. Germline V gene data show CDR1 as MNHNS and CDR2 as SASEGT. This CDR3 comprises 15 residues. The V end was cut by 6 bases, the J end by 13 bases, with 22 bases between. CDR3 bases: TGTGCCAGCAGGAGACATGAGGTTATCGGTTCTCCCCTCCACTTT. Translating gives CASRRHEVIGSPLHF.

This sequence joins TRBV29-1 and TRBJ1-1; tentatively, D is TRBD1 (5 bases). CDR3 length: 13 residues. Germline loops: CDR1 SQVTM, CDR2 ANQGSEA. V shed 8 bases and J shed 1 base, with 14 bases lying between them. CDR3 DNA sequence: TGCAGCACTGTGACAGATCCGAACACTGAAGCTTTCTTT. Its translation is CSTVTDPNTEAFF.

As concerns this clonotype: This CDR3 fails to terminate in the conserved phenylalanine or tryptophan, so it likely reflects a read error. This rearrangement joins TRBV19 to TRBJ2-1; possibly TRBD1 for D (5 bases). The V and J ends lost 6 bases and 4 bases respectively, with 10 bases between them. The CDR3 totals 13 residues. Germline CDR1 LNHDA, CDR2 SQIVND (reference sequence). CDR3 nucleotide sequence: TGTGCCAGTAGGTCCCAGGGATACAATGAGCAGTTCTCC. Translating gives CASRSQGYNEQFS.

With regard to this clonotype: Germline is not matched at one junction end, which may reflect a read error. The genes are TRBV29-1 and TRBJ2-3, with TRBD2 identical over 12 bases. CDR3 length equals 15 residues. From germline, CDR1 is SQVTM and CDR2 ANQGSEA. This CDR3 is CSFTTSGGHTDTQYF. The CDR3 region has the DNA TGCAGCTTTACGACTAGCGGGGGACACACAGATACTCAGTATTTT.